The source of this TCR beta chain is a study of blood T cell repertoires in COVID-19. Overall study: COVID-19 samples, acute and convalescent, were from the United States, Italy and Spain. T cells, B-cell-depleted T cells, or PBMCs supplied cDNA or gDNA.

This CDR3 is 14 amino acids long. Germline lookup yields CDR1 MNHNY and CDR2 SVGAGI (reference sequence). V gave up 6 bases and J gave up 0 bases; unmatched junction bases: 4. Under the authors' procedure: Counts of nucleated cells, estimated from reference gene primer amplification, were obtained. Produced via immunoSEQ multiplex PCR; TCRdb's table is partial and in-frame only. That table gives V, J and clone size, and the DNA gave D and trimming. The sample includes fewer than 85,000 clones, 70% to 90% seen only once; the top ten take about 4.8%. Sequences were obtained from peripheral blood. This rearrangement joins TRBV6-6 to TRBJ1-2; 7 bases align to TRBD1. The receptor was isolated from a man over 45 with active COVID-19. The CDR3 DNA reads TGTGCCAGCAGGCCAGGGACAGCTAACTATGGCTACACCTTC. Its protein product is CASRPGTANYGYTF.